The 10 T cell receptor beta chains reported below all come from one sample, sequenced in a study of T cells after yellow fever vaccination. TCRdb reanalysed the 5' RACE reads using MiXCR and keeps one entry per CDR3 protein. The sample has fewer than 350,000 distinct CDR3 sequences; 8.5% to 10% are singletons. This specimen consisted of PBMCs, obtained on the day of the first yellow fever vaccination. The receptors were gathered from a man younger than 35 who received the YFV17D yellow fever vaccine.

The chain links TRBV6-5 to TRBJ1-1, with a tentative D call TRBD1 (5 bases). This CDR3 is 16 amino acids long. Germline V gene lookup returns CDR1 MNHEY and CDR2 SVGAGI. V gave up 2 bases and J gave up 3 bases, with 16 bases separating them. The CDR3 loop reads CASSYATRAEYTEAFF. Written as DNA, the CDR3 is TGTGCCAGCAGTTACGCCACCAGGGCGGAATACACTGAAGCTTTCTTT.

V gene TRBV15 combines with J gene TRBJ2-7; 7 nucleotides line up with TRBD2. Germline CDR1 and CDR2: LNHNV and YYDKDF (reference sequence). The CDR3 length is 14 residues. Germline trimming cut 8 bases from V and 2 bases from J; bases unmatched to any gene: 9. The DNA for the CDR3 is TGTGCCACCTCCCGGGGGGAGGGGACCTACGAGCAGTACTTC. Translated, it gives CATSRGEGTYEQYF.

The sample holds many counts of this clonotype. Here the CDR3 DNA reads TGTGCCAGCAGTCAGGGACGCTCTGGCTACACCTTC. It specifies CASSQGRSGYTF. The rearrangement joins TRBV3-1 to TRBJ1-2, with D possibly being TRBD1 (5 bases). V lost 6 bases to trimming and J lost 7 bases, with 12 bases between them. Looked up from germline, CDR1 is LGHDT and CDR2 is YNNKEL (reference sequence). CDR3 length: 12 amino acids.

There are many counts of this clonotype. The genes are TRBV20-1 and TRBJ2-7, with TRBD2 matching over 10 bases. V was pared by 1 base and J by 3 bases, with 6 bases of the junction left unmatched. CDR3 length: 15 amino acids. Germline CDR1 DFQATT, CDR2 SNEGSKA (reference sequence). CDR3 DNA sequence: TGCAGTGCTAGAGTTGGAGCGGGGGGGATCTACGAGCAGTACGTC. Its protein is CSARVGAGGIYEQYV.

This chain connects TRBV24-1 to TRBJ2-1, with 12 bases lining up with TRBD2. This CDR3 is 13 amino acids long. Losses at the gene ends were 5 bases for V and 12 bases for J; bases not matched to a gene: 4. Germline values: CDR1 KGHDR, CDR2 SFDVKD. The CDR3 DNA sequence: TGTGCCACCAGTGTCGCTAGCGGGGGGGGGCAGTTCTTC. This sequence encodes CATSVASGGGQFF.

In its sample, this clonotype was seen a few times. The chain is built from TRBV30 and TRBJ2-2; possibly TRBD1 for D (6 bases). Germline CDR1 reads GTSNPN; CDR2 reads SVGIG (reference sequence). V lost 5 bases and J 8 bases, leaving 15 bases between the germline ends. There are 13 residues in the CDR3. CDR3 DNA: TGTGCCTGGTCCGCAAAGGGGACAGGGGAGCTGTTTTTT. Its translation is CAWSAKGTGELFF.

The table lists this clonotype with many counts. The chain links TRBV27 to TRBJ2-1; D is unresolved. The CDR3 consists of 13 residues. Germline assignment: CDR1 MNHEY and CDR2 SMNVEV (reference sequence). Deletions cut 9 bases from V and 8 bases from J, with 17 bases between. As DNA, the CDR3 is TGTGCCAGTTTTCCGCATTTCGGCGATGAGCAGTTCTTC. This encodes CASFPHFGDEQFF.

This clonotype was seen only a few times. The rearrangement joins TRBV4-2 to TRBJ2-1; D ambiguous. The CDR3 consists of 18 residues. The V end was cut by 1 base, the J end by 3 bases, with 19 bases between. From germline, CDR1 is LGHNA and CDR2 YNFKEQ. The CDR3 here is CASSQAAAPVMFYNEQFF. CDR3 DNA sequence: TGTGCCAGCAGCCAAGCCGCGGCGCCCGTGATGTTCTACAATGAGCAGTTCTTC.

The chain has TRBV12-3 or TRBV12-4 and TRBJ1-1; D might be TRBD1 (5 bases). Trimming shortened V by 4 bases and J by 3 bases, and 9 bases separated the two germline ends. The CDR3 runs to 13 residues. The CDR3, as DNA: TGTGCCAGCAGTTCGGGGCAATACACTGAAGCTTTCTTT. This sequence encodes CASSSGQYTEAFF.

This clonotype was counted only a few times. The chain joins TRBV7-2 to TRBJ2-5; the match to TRBD2 covers 11 bases. J was trimmed by 2 bases and V by 4 bases; bases with no gene match: 6. Germline CDR1 reads SGHTA; CDR2 reads FQGNSA. The CDR3 consists of 16 residues. In DNA form, the CDR3 reads TGTGCCAGCAGCTCACGATTAGCGGGGGGGCAAGAGACCCAGTACTTC. Its translation is CASSSRLAGGQETQYF.